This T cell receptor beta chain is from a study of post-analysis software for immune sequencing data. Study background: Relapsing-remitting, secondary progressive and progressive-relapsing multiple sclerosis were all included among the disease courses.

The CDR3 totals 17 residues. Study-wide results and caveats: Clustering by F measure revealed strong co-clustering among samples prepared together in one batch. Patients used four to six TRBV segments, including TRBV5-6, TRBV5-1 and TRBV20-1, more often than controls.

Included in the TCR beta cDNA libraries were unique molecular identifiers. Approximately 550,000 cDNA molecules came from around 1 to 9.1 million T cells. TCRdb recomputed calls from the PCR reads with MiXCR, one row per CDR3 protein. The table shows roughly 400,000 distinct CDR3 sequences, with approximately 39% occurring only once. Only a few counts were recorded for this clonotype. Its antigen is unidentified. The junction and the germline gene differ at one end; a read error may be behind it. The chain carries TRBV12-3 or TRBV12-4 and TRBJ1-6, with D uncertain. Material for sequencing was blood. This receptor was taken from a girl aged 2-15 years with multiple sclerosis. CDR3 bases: TGTGCCAGCACCCAAGAAGGGATAGGGCCCTACAATTCACCCCTCCACTTT. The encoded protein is CASTQEGIGPYNSPLHF.